One T cell receptor (beta chain) is described in this entry. This record comes from a study of cytotoxic CD8 clonotypes in ibrutinib-treated CLL. With 5 bases removed from V and 5 bases from J, the gap between germline ends came to 4 bases. Germline V gene sequence: CDR1 ENHRY, CDR2 SYGVKD. The CDR3 spans 11 residues. Measured with immunoSEQ multiplex PCR; TCRdb has only the in-frame clones, and not every one. The sample contains about 160,000 clones, 81% of which appear only once. The sample was PBMCs, taken after 12 months of ibrutinib treatment. The clonotype originates from a human donor with chronic lymphocytic leukemia. The V gene is TRBV10-3, the J gene TRBJ2-1, with no clear D. CDR3 in amino acids: CAISPDNEQFF. Written as DNA, the CDR3 is TGTGCCATCAGTCCCGACAATGAGCAGTTCTTC.